This T cell receptor (beta chain) comes out of a study of OX40 agonist ivuxolimab in advanced cancers. Autoimmune disease history or systemic immunosuppression meant exclusion. Sequencing was performed with immunoSEQ multiplex PCR; in TCRdb, only in-frame clones are kept and a portion is missing. The sample gives 60,000 to 85,000 clones, over 70% of which show up once; about 7% is in the top ten. The CDR3 runs to 14 residues. Per the germline V gene, CDR1 is SEHNR and CDR2 is FQNEAQ (reference sequence). V was shortened by 7 bases and J by 0 bases, with 10 bases between the two germline ends. Overall study findings and caveats: Expanded clones belonging to CD8+ T cells outnumbered, on average, those of CD4+.

This clone came up once. Its specificity is unknown. The clonotype originates from an adult with an advanced solid tumor such as melanoma, head and neck, liver or kidney cancer. The sample in question was CD4+ or CD8+ T cells sorted from blood, obtained in a trial of the OX40 agonist ivuxolimab. The V call is TRBV7-9, the J call TRBJ2-1; no firm D call. The CDR3 DNA reads TGTGCCAGCAATTCTCGAAGCTCCTACAATGAGCAGTTCTTC. It translates to CASNSRSSYNEQFF.